The entry that follows covers one TCR beta chain sequence. V shed 1 base, J shed 13 bases, and the junction held 5 bases outside the gene matches. CDR1 SEHNR and CDR2 FQNEAQ come from the germline V gene (reference sequence). This CDR3 region has 12 residues. The sample is drawn from a study of blood T cell repertoires in COVID-19. Study details: Donors in the United States, Italy and Spain gave samples during acute or convalescent COVID-19. The analysed material was cDNA or gDNA that came from T cells, B-cell-depleted T cells, or PBMCs.

Original methodology: For nucleated cells, counts were estimated from reference gene primer amplification. Measured with immunoSEQ multiplex PCR; TCRdb has only the in-frame clones, and not every one. D and trimming were read from the DNA, whereas the V and J calls and clone size are those reported in that table. The sample gives roughly 570,000 clones, approximately 88% of which show up once; 7.5% to 9.5% is in the top ten. Sequences were obtained from peripheral blood. The receptor comes from a woman aged 45-65 years with COVID-19, enrolled during active disease. V gene TRBV7-9 combines with J gene TRBJ2-7, with TRBD1 matching 9 bases. CDR3 loop: CASSLEGQGIYF. The DNA of the CDR3 is TGTGCCAGCAGCTTAGAGGGACAGGGTATCTACTTC.